The T cell receptor beta chain under discussion was sequenced for a study of PD-1 blockade in classical Hodgkin lymphoma. Broader study findings: When set against healthy donors, newly diagnosed patients were reported to show lower baseline TCR diversity. Partial responders and progressors had significantly lower baseline TCR diversity.

On this clone: What it recognizes is unknown.

The assay was immunoSEQ multiplex PCR, and TCRdb's table has in-frame clones only and misses some. This table has about 97,000 clones, around 80% appearing once. There was relapse after autologous stem cell transplantation in every patient, and there was variation in brentuximab vedotin exposure. From germline, CDR1 is SEHNR and CDR2 FQNEAQ (reference sequence). The V gene lost 2 bases and the J gene lost 1 base, with 13 bases spanning the gap. CDR3 length: 16 amino acids. Material: peripheral blood mononuclear cells (PBMCs), obtained at baseline. The gene calls are TRBV7-9 and TRBJ2-3; tentative D call: TRBD1 (5 bases). The receptor's source is a human donor with classical Hodgkin lymphoma. CDR3 sequence: CASSLIRGLGTDTQYF. In nucleotides, the CDR3 is TGTGCCAGCAGCTTAATAAGGGGATTGGGCACAGATACGCAGTATTTT. Full variable domain (missing parts from reference TRBV7-9 and TRBJ2-3): DTGVSQNPRHKITKRGQNVTFRCDPISEHNRLYWYRQTLGQGPEFLTYFQNEAQLEKSRLLSDRFSAERPKGSFSTLEIQRTEQGDSAMYLCASSLIRGLGTDTQYFGPGTRLTVL.